This T cell receptor beta chain emerged from a study of identical twins. Study-wide points: Twins shared beta out-of-frame sequences in excess, but this excess was weaker. Out-of-frame alpha sequences shared by twins were enriched for low generation probability.

Healthy Caucasian individuals made up all the donors. This clonotype has ten or more counts. The antigen remains unidentified. The authors used template switching to add a universal primer site and gave cDNA unique molecular identifiers. TCRdb processed the 5' RACE reads anew with MiXCR; each CDR3 protein has one entry. The table has hundreds of thousands of distinct CDR3 sequences, 5.5% to 6.5% seen once. Sequences were obtained from naive T cells sorted from blood. This TCR derives from a man aged 18 to 29 in good health.

CDR3 coding DNA: TGTGCCAGCAGCTTAGGGACACCGAACACTGAAGCTTTCTTT. Translating gives CASSLGTPNTEAFF. The chain carries TRBV7-8 and TRBJ1-1, with TRBD1 as a possible D gene (5 bases). Germline CDR1 reads SGHVS; CDR2 reads FQNEAQ. The CDR3 sequence is 14 residues long. Trimming took 1 base from V and 1 from J, leaving 7 bases between them.